These T cell receptor beta chains were read from a single sample in a study of shared clonotypes between healthy human individuals. Data came from immunoSEQ multiplex PCR; TCRdb stores just in-frame clones and leaves some out. Among approximately 590,000 clones listed, around 95% were seen once. The sequenced material came from naive CD8+ T cells sorted from blood. The receptors shown here come from a woman under 40 in good health. Both conserved end residues are trimmed from each CDR3. Each record gives: CDR3 length, J gene, V gene, CDR3 protein.

10 TRBJ2-1 TRBV5-1 ASSLAWGEQF
14 TRBJ1-1 TRBV11-3 ASNRRVLGMNTEAF
10 TRBJ2-7 TRBV29-1 SVSWGLSEQY
14 TRBJ2-5 TRBV7-8 ASSLARDRGLETQY
12 TRBJ2-2 TRBV5-4 ASNGGTNTGELF
15 TRBJ2-1 TRBV4-1 ASSPFFSDLNYNEQF
14 TRBJ1-1 TRBV6-6 ASSYSLSEVNTEAF
15 TRBJ2-3 TRBV7-9 ASSRPHRQGVSDTQY
13 - TRBV6-5 ASSVEAPASYEQY
13 TRBJ2-7 TRBV6-5 ASSYSEGSTYEQY
11 TRBJ1-1 TRBV19 ASSIWANTEAF
12 TRBJ2-1 TRBV2 ASSEYRGGTEQF
12 TRBJ2-7 TRBV7-9 ASSLPRDGYEQY
12 TRBJ2-5 TRBV11-3 ASSDLTGEETQY
16 TRBJ2-6 TRBV19 ASSLNPGRSSGANVLT
11 TRBJ2-1 TRBV7-9 ASSGERYNEQF
14 TRBJ2-2 TRBV28 ASSFAGTVSTGELF
15 TRBJ2-7 TRBV28 ASNLGPGSVGFYEQY
13 TRBJ2-3 TRBV7-9 ASSRVASGTDTQY
15 TRBJ2-7 TRBV28 ASSTTRGGARSYEQY
10 TRBJ1-2 TRBV29-1 SVDRGIYGYT
11 TRBJ2-7 TRBV28 ASSPSVSYEQY
15 TRBJ2-3 TRBV11-2 ASSPGGRGSNTDTQY
12 TRBJ1-1 TRBV14 ASSQDTRNTEAF
15 TRBJ1-1 TRBV7-8 ASSLVRYIEGDGEAF
12 TRBJ2-7 TRBV7-9 ASSLVSATYEQY
13 TRBJ2-1 TRBV9 ASSAGTSGSNEQF
14 TRBJ1-2 TRBV18 ASSPNRGRANYGYT
11 TRBJ1-5 TRBV7-9 ASSRTDNQPQH
14 TRBJ1-2 TRBV5-1 ASSFKPWGQGYGYT
11 TRBJ1-4 TRBV4-1 ASSQGGRAQLF
14 TRBJ2-7 TRBV11-2 ASSLGLARSNYEQY
8 TRBJ2-1 TRBV30 AWSGHEQF
13 TRBJ2-7 TRBV7-6 ASSLERSGTYEQY
15 TRBJ2-3 TRBV27 ASSHGTSGYGTDTQY
14 TRBJ2-3 TRBV19 ASSITRGTSTDTQY
13 TRBJ2-1 TRBV29-1 SVDPDREGRDEQF
14 TRBJ2-3 TRBV5-6 ASSSRPGSGTDTQY
11 TRBJ2-7 TRBV28 ASSSLGVEEQY
12 TRBJ2-1 TRBV18 ASSPPRAGNEQF
13 TRBJ1-2 TRBV28 ASSPLKGGNYGYT
11 TRBJ2-7 TRBV27 ASSSRGGYEQY
12 TRBJ1-1 TRBV6-5 ASSYGAGSGEAF
13 TRBJ2-5 TRBV27 ASSSRTGGSETQY
12 TRBJ2-5 TRBV6-1 ASSVWTDQETQY
11 TRBJ2-1 TRBV29-1 SVEWRAYNEQF
12 TRBJ2-5 TRBV2 ASRYEGYQETQY
14 TRBJ1-5 TRBV5-6 ASSSQTGVGSQPQH
14 TRBJ2-6 TRBV7-2 ASSFAELSGANVLT
13 TRBJ2-1 TRBV9 ASNPKGALYNEQF
12 TRBJ1-2 TRBV4-1 ASSQEQGAPGYT
12 TRBJ2-5 TRBV6-6 ASSPTGPEGEQY
11 TRBJ2-7 TRBV7-2 ASSDTSSYEQY
14 TRBJ2-5 TRBV7-9 ASSLAGTGNSETQY
14 TRBJ2-1 TRBV5-6 ASSLDRGSSYNEQF